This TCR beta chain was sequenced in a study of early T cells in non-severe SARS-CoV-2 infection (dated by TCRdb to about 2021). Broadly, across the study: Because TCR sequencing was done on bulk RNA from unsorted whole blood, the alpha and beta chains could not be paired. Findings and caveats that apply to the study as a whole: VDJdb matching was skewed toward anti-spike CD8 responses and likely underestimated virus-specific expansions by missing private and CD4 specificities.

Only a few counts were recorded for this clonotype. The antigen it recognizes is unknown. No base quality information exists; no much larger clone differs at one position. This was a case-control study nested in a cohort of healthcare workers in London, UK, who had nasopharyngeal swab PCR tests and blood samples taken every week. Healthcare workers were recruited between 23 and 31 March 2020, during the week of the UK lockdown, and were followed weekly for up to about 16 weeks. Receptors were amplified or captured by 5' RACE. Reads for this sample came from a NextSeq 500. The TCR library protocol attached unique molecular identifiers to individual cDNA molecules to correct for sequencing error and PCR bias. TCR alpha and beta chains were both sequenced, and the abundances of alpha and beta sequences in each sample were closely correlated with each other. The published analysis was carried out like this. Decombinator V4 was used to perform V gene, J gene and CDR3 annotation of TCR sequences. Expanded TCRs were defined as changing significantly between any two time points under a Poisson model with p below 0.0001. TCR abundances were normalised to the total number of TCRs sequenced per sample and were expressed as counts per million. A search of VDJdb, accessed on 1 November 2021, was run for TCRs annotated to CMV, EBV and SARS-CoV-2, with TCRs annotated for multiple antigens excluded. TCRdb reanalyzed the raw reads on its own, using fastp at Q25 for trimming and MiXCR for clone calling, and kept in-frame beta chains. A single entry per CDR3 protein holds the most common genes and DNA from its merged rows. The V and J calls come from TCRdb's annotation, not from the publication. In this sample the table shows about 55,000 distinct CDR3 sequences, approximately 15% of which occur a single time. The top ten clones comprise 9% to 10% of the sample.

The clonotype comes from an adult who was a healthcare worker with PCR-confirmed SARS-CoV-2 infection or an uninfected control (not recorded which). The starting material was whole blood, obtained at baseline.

The CDR3 loop reads CASSAFNTEAFF. The nucleotide sequence is given as TGTGCCAGCAGTGCCTTTAACACTGAAGCTTTCTTT. This sequence uses TRBV28 and TRBJ1-1, with no confident D gene call. Inclusive of the bounding cysteine and phenylalanine, the CDR3 is 12 residues long. The only DNA kept is the CDR3, 36 bases in frame from the first base. Trimming costs V 5 bases and J 2 bases, and their ends lie 6 bases apart. The germline V gene sets CDR1 to MDHEN and CDR2 to SYDVKM.